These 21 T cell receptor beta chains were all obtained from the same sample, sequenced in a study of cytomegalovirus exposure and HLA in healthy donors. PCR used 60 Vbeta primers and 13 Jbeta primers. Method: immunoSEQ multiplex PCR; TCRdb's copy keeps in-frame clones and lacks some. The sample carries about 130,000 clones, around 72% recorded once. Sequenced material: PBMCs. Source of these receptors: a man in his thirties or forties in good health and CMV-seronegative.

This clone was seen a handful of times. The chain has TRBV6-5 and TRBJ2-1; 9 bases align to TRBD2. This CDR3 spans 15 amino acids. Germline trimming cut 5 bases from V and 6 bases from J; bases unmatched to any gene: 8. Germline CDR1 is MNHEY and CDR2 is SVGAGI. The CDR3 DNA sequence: TGTGCCAGCAGTGTCACCCGCGGGGGGGCCAATGAGCAGTTCTTC. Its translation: CASSVTRGGANEQFF.

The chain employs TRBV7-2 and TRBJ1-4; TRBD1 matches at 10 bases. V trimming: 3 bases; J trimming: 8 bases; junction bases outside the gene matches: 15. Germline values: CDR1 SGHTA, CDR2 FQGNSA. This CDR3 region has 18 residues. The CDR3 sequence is CASSFSSYPGTGEEKLFF. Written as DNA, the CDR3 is TGTGCCAGCAGCTTTTCCTCGTATCCGGGGACAGGGGAGGAAAAACTGTTTTTT. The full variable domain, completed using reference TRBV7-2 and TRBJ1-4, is GAGVSQSPSNKVTEKGKDVELRCDPISGHTALYWYRQSLGQGLEFLIYFQGNSAPDKSGLPSDRFSAERTGGSVSTLTIQRTQQEDSAVYLCASSFSSYPGTGEEKLFFGSGTQLSVL.

This chain's CDR3 is CASSLAGVSRDSPLHF. The CDR3 DNA sequence: TGCGCCAGCAGCTTGGCCGGGGTCAGTAGGGATTCACCCCTCCACTTT. This rearrangement joins TRBV5-1 to TRBJ1-6; D remains unclear. The germline V and J ends were trimmed by 0 bases and 8 bases, with 15 bases remaining between them. Germline CDR1 reads SGHRS; CDR2 reads YFSETQ. The CDR3 has 16 amino acids.

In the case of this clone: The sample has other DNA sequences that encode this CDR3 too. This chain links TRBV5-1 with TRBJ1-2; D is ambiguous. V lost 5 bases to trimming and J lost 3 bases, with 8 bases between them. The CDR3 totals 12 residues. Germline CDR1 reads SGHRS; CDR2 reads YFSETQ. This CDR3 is CASRETDYGYTF. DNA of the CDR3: TGCGCCAGCAGGGAGACGGACTATGGCTACACCTTC.

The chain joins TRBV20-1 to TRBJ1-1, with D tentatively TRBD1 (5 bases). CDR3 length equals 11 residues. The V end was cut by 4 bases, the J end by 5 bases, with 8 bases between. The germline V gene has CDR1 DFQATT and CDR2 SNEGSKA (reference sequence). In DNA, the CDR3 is TGCAGTGCTAATAGGGGTACTGAAGCTTTCTTT. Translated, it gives CSANRGTEAFF.

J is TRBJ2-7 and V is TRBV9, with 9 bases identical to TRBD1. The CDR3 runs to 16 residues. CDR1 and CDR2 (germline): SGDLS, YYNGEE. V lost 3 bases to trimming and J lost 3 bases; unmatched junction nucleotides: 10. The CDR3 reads CASSAYGGTGFYEQYF. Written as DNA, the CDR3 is TGTGCCAGCAGCGCCTACGGCGGGACAGGGTTCTACGAGCAGTACTTC.

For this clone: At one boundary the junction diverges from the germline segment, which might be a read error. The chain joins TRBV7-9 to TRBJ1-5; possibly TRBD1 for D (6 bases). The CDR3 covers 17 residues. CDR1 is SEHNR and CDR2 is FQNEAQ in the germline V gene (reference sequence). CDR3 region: CSSSLGGGRGADQPQHF. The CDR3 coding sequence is TGTTCCAGCAGCTTAGGGGGTGGGAGGGGCGCGGATCAGCCCCAGCATTTT.

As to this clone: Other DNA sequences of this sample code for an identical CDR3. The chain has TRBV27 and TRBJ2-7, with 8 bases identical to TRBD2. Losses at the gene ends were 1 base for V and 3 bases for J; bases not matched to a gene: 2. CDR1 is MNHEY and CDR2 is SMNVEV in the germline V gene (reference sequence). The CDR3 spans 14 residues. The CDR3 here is CASSLLAGSYEQYF. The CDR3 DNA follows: TGTGCCAGCAGTTTATTAGCGGGGAGCTACGAGCAGTACTTC.

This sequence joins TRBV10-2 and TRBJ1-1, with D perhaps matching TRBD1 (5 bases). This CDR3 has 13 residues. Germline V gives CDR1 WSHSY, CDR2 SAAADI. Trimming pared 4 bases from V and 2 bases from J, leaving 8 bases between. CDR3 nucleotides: TGCGCCAGCAGTGGGGGGACTAACACTGAAGCTTTCTTT. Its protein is CASSGGTNTEAFF.

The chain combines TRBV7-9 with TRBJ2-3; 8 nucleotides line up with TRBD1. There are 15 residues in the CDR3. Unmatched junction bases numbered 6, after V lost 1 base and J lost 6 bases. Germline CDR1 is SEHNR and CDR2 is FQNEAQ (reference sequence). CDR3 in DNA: TGTGCCAGCAGCTTAGGAACAGGGGGTGGGGATACGCAGTATTTT. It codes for CASSLGTGGGDTQYF.

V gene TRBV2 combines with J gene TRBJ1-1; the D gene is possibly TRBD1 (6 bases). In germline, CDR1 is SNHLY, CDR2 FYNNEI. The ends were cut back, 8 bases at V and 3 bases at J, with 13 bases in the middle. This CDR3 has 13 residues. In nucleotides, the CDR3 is TGTGCCAGCCAAACAGAGGGGGACACTGAAGCTTTCTTT. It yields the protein CASQTEGDTEAFF.

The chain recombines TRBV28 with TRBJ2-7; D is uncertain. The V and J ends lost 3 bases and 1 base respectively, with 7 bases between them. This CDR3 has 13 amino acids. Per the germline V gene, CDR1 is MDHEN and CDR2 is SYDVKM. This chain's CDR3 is CASSFAQSYEQYF. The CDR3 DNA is TGTGCCAGCAGTTTCGCACAGTCCTACGAGCAGTACTTC.

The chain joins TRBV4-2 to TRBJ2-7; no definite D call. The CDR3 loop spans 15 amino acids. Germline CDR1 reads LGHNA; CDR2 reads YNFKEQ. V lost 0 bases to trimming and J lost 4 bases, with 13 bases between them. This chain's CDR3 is CASSQEIVTVYEQYF. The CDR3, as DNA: TGTGCCAGCAGCCAAGAGATTGTAACGGTATACGAGCAGTACTTC.

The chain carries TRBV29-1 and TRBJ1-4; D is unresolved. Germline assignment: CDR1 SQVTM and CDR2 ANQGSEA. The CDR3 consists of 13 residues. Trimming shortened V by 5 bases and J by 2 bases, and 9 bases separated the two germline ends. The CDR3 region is CSVSIVTNEKLFF. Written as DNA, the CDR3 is TGCAGCGTTTCGATAGTCACTAATGAAAAACTGTTTTTT.

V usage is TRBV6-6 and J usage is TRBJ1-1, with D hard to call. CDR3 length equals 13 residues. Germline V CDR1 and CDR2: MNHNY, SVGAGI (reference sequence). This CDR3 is CASQDRMNTEAFF. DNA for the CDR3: TGTGCTTCCCAGGATCGTATGAACACTGAAGCTTTCTTT.

Written as DNA, the CDR3 is TGTGCCTGGAGTCCCCGGACAGGGGGCGGCGAGCAGTACTTC. Translation: CAWSPRTGGGEQYF. V gene TRBV30 combines with J gene TRBJ2-5; 11 bases fit TRBD1. The assigned J gene may be wrong: the sequence end matches TRBJ2-7 better. CDR3 size: 14 residues. Germline V gene data show CDR1 as GTSNPN and CDR2 as SVGIG (reference sequence).

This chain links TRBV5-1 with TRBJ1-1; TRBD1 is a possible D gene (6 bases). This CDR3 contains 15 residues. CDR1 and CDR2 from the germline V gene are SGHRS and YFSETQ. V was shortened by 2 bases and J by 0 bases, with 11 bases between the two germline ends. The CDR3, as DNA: TGCGCCAGCAGCTTCCCAGGGGACATGAACACTGAAGCTTTCTTT. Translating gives CASSFPGDMNTEAFF.

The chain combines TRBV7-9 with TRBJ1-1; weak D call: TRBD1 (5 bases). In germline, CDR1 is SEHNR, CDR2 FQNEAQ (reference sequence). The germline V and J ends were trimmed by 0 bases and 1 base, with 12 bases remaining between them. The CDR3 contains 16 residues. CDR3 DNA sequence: TGTGCCAGCAGCTTAGCGGGGCAGCTCCCGAACACTGAAGCTTTCTTT. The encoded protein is CASSLAGQLPNTEAFF.

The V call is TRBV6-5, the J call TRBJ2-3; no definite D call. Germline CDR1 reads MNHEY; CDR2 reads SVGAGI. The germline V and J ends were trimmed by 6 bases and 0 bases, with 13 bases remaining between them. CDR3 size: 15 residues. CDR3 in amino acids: CASRRSPLSTDTQYF. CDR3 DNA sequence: TGTGCCAGCAGACGGTCCCCGCTGAGCACAGATACGCAGTATTTT.

CDR3 coding DNA: TGCGCCAGCAGTGAGTGCGCCAGGACAGTTTACTCTGGGGCCAACGTCCTGACTTTC. Encoded protein: CASSECARTVYSGANVLTF. The chain employs TRBV10-1 and TRBJ2-6, with a tentative D call TRBD1 (6 bases). V shed 1 base and J shed 0 bases, with 16 bases lying between them. Germline V lookup: CDR1 WNHNN, CDR2 SYGVQD (reference sequence). This CDR3 is 19 amino acids long.

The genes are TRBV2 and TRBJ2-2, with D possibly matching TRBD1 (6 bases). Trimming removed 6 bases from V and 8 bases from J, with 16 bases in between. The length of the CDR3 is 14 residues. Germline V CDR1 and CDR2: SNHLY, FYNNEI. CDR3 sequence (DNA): TGTGCCAGCAGAGACGACAGGACCCCAGGGGAGCTGTTTTTT. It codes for CASRDDRTPGELFF.